This is a list of T cell receptor beta chains from one sample in a study of blood T cell repertoires in COVID-19. Produced via immunoSEQ multiplex PCR; TCRdb's table is partial and in-frame only. The sample holds over 70,000 clones; around 76% are singletons and the top ten take 28%. The sequencing sample was made of peripheral blood. These receptors all stem from a woman of 80 years or more with active or convalescent COVID-19. The CDR3 runs from the conserved cysteine through the conserved F or W. Fields, in order: clone size, D gene, V gene, J gene, CDR3 DNA, CDR3 protein. A D gene is named only where the DNA matches it firmly. Some rows have no size entry. The others give once, few or many, or a class for an expanded clone.

few,NA,TRBV2,TRBJ1-6,TGTGCCAGCAGGCCAGGCACGGGACTCCGCATGAATTCACCCCTCCACTTT,CASRPGTGLRMNSPLHF
NA,NA,TRBV6-2/TRBV6-3,TRBJ1-5,TGTGCCAGCAGTTACGGAGGGTTTAGCAATCAGCCCCAGCATTTT,CASSYGGFSNQPQHF
NA,TRBD1,TRBV9,TRBJ1-2,TGTGCCAGCAGCGGGACAGGGGGAGGCTATGGCTACACCTTC,CASSGTGGGYGYTF
once,NA,TRBV28,TRBJ1-2,TGTGCCAGCAGACAAACAGGGAGGGCTAACTATGGCTACACCTTC,CASRQTGRANYGYTF
NA,NA,TRBV27,TRBJ1-2,NA,CASSAVLGGGYTF
NA,TRBD1,TRBV5-1,TRBJ1-5,TGCGCCAGCAGCCCCGGGACAGCCGACAATCAGCCCCAGCATTTT,CASSPGTADNQPQHF
NA,TRBD1,TRBV6-4,TRBJ2-1,TGTGCCAGCAGTGACCGGAAGGGGACAGCGAATCATTACAATGAGCAGTTCTTC,CASSDRKGTANHYNEQFF
few,TRBD1,TRBV11-3,TRBJ1-1,TGTGCCAGCAGCTTAGAGGGGGACAGGGGAGAAGCTTTCTTT,CASSLEGDRGEAFF
NA,TRBD1,TRBV7-9,TRBJ1-1,TGTGCCAGCAGGCCAACCGGGACAGGGAACACTGAAGCTTTCTTT,CASRPTGTGNTEAFF
NA,TRBD1,TRBV6-6,TRBJ1-2,TGTGCCAGCAGTTTGGAGACAGGGGGCTATGGCTACACCTTC,CASSLETGGYGYTF
few,TRBD2,TRBV6-5,TRBJ2-7,TGTGCCAGCAGCCGGGGGGGGCTTACCTACGAGCAGTACTTC,CASSRGGLTYEQYF
few,NA,TRBV4-1,TRBJ2-7,TGCGCCAGCAGCCAAGTGCAGGGAAACTACGAGCAGTACTTC,CASSQVQGNYEQYF
NA,TRBD1,TRBV5-5,TRBJ1-6,TGTGCCAGCAGCTTGGACCCAGGGGGCGGTAATTCACCCCTCCACTTT,CASSLDPGGGNSPLHF
NA,NA,TRBV5-6,TRBJ2-7,TGTGCCAGCAGCCCCCTTCGGTCAGGGGGGTCCTACGAGCAGTACTTC,CASSPLRSGGSYEQYF
NA,TRBD1,TRBV10-3,TRBJ2-3,TGTGCCATCAGCGGGACAGGGCAGACAGATACGCAGTATTTT,CAISGTGQTDTQYF
NA,TRBD1,TRBV2,TRBJ1-5,TGTGCCAGCAGCTTGGACAGGAGGGCTCTGTATCAGCCCCAGCATTTT,CASSLDRRALYQPQHF
once,NA,TRBV7-8,TRBJ2-2,TGTGCCAGCAAACTGACTACCTCGAACACCGGGGAGCTGTTTTTT,CASKLTTSNTGELFF
NA,NA,TRBV7-8,TRBJ1-3,TGTGCCAGCAGCTTAATCCAAAGTCGGGGAAACACCATATATTTT,CASSLIQSRGNTIYF
NA,NA,TRBV6-1,TRBJ2-5,TGTGCCAGCAGTGAAGCTGAGGTCTTGGAGACCCAGTACTTC,CASSEAEVLETQYF
NA,NA,TRBV9,TRBJ2-1,TGTGCCAGCAGCGTAGGCTGGCAGGATGAGCAGTTCTTC,CASSVGWQDEQFF
NA,TRBD1,TRBV7-2,TRBJ2-5,TGTGCCAGCAGCCTAGGGCCGGGGACAGGGTATACCCAGTACTTC,CASSLGPGTGYTQYF
few,TRBD1,TRBV19,TRBJ1-2,TGTGCCAGTAGTACCTGGGACAGCCTCTATGGCTACACCTTC,CASSTWDSLYGYTF
NA,TRBD1,TRBV7-2,TRBJ2-5,TGTGCCAGCAGCTTCGCGAACCTCGGGACAGCCAAAGAGACCCAGTACTTC,CASSFANLGTAKETQYF
NA,NA,TRBV24-1,TRBJ2-1,TGTGCCACCAGTCTAGGCGGGTGGGAGAGTGAGCAGTTCTTC,CATSLGGWESEQFF
once,NA,TRBV5-4,TRBJ1-1,TGTGCCAGCAGCCGGGAACGGGGGAACACTGAAGCTTTCTTT,CASSRERGNTEAFF
NA,TRBD2,TRBV3-1/TRBV3-2,TRBJ2-3,TGTGCCAGCAGTCCGAGGGTAGCGGGGGGGCCTGACACAGATACGCAGTATTTT,CASSPRVAGGPDTDTQYF
few,TRBD2,TRBV7-8,TRBJ2-7,TGTGCCAGCACGAGCCCACTAGCGGGATCCTACGAGCAGTACTTC,CASTSPLAGSYEQYF
NA,NA,TRBV5-8,TRBJ1-1,TGTGCCAGCAGCTTCTCCGGGGGAAACACTGAAGCTTTCTTT,CASSFSGGNTEAFF
NA,NA,TRBV15,TRBJ1-2,TGTGCCACCAGCAGAGAGACATCCGGCTACACCTTC,CATSRETSGYTF
NA,NA,TRBV5-1,TRBJ1-6,TGCGCCAGCAGCTTGGTAGGGGGGGGGTCACCCCTCCACTTT,CASSLVGGGSPLHF
NA,NA,TRBV6-5,TRBJ1-4,TGTGCCAGCAGCGGAACAGACCTCGAAAAACTGTTTTTT,CASSGTDLEKLFF
NA,NA,TRBV11-2,TRBJ2-2,TGTGCCAGCAGCTTTCTCCCCCCGGGTTCGAACACCGGGGAGCTGTTTTTT,CASSFLPPGSNTGELFF
NA,TRBD1,TRBV5-5,TRBJ1-4,TGTGCCAGCAGCCCGGGACAGGGTCTGTTTTTT,CASSPGQGLFF
NA,NA,TRBV6-2/TRBV6-3,TRBJ1-6,TGTGCCAGCAGTTACGACAGCGGGCCAAATTCACCCCTCCACTTT,CASSYDSGPNSPLHF
NA,NA,TRBV19,TRBJ1-1,TGTGCCAGTAAATCGGGCAGGGTGAACACTGAAGCTTTCTTT,CASKSGRVNTEAFF
NA,NA,TRBV19,TRBJ1-6,TGTGCCAGTAAGCCAGGGGCAAATTCACCCCTCCACTTT,CASKPGANSPLHF
NA,TRBD1,TRBV19,TRBJ2-2,TGTGCCAGTAGCCGAATTACCGGGACAGGGAACACCGGGGAGCTGTTTTTT,CASSRITGTGNTGELFF
NA,TRBD1,TRBV20-1,TRBJ1-2,TGCAGTGCTAGTTTGGGGACAGGGTTCCCTGGGGATGGCTACACCTTC,CSASLGTGFPGDGYTF
NA,NA,TRBV6-5,TRBJ1-2,TGTGCCAGCAGTACTCCAGGGAGGGCCAATTATGGCTACACCTTC,CASSTPGRANYGYTF
few,NA,TRBV28,TRBJ1-2,TGTGCCAGCAGTCTCACAGGGAACTATGGCTACACCTTC,CASSLTGNYGYTF
NA,NA,TRBV29-1,TRBJ1-2,TGCAGCGCCCAGGGCAATGGCTACACCTTC,CSAQGNGYTF
NA,TRBD1,TRBV2,TRBJ1-5,TGTGCCAGCAGTGGACCCCCGGACAGGAATCAGCCCCAGCATTTT,CASSGPPDRNQPQHF
NA,TRBD2,TRBV5-1,TRBJ2-7,TGCGCCAGCAGCTTGGATATGACTAGCGGGGGAAACGAGCAGTACTTC,CASSLDMTSGGNEQYF
NA,NA,TRBV3-1/TRBV3-2,TRBJ2-2,TGTGCCAGCAGCCTTATGGGACTTTCGAACACCGGGGAGCTGTTTTTT,CASSLMGLSNTGELFF
NA,NA,TRBV5-1,TRBJ1-1,TGCGCCAGCAGCAGTCACAGGGTGGCTGAAGCTTTCTTT,CASSSHRVAEAFF
few,TRBD1,TRBV15,TRBJ1-2,TGTGCCACCAGCAGAGTAGGGGGCTGGGGCTACACCTTC,CATSRVGGWGYTF